One sample yielded the 21 T cell receptor beta chains listed below, sequenced in a study of shared clonotypes between healthy human individuals. Assay: immunoSEQ multiplex PCR; the TCRdb copy retains only in-frame clones and omits some. The data contain some 500,000 clones, 79% of them singletons. Material for sequencing was PBMCs. These receptors originate from a woman aged 40 to 50 in good health. Some clones in this sample may be carry-over from other donors' samples.

This clone was detected a few times. Other DNA sequences from this sample encode an identical CDR3 as well. This rearrangement joins TRBV7-2 to TRBJ1-1; TRBD1 matches at 8 bases. CDR3 length equals 15 residues. Germline CDR1 is SGHTA and CDR2 is FQGNSA. V lost 3 bases and J lost 1; bases outside the gene matches: 4. CDR3 protein: CASSLGDRRNTEAFF. CDR3 nucleotides: TGTGCCAGCAGCTTGGGGGACAGGAGGAACACTGAAGCTTTCTTT.

The rearrangement links TRBV7-9 to TRBJ2-1, with D possibly being TRBD2 (6 bases). The germline CDR1 and CDR2 sequences are SEHNR and FQNEAQ (reference sequence). The CDR3 runs to 16 residues. With 5 bases removed from V and 0 bases from J, the gap between germline ends came to 14 bases. The CDR3 sequence is CASSAGLLSSYNEQFF. CDR3 nucleotides: TGTGCCAGCAGCGCGGGACTCCTGAGCTCCTACAATGAGCAGTTCTTC.

This clone was picked up a small number of times. This chain uses TRBV5-4 with TRBJ2-2; TRBD1 matches at 9 bases. J gave up 5 bases and V 4 bases, and 6 bases lay outside the gene matches. The CDR3 is 15 amino acids. Germline CDR1 reads SGHNT; CDR2 reads YYREEE (reference sequence). CDR3 sequence (DNA): TGTGCCAGCAGCCTTCGGGACAGGGAGACCGGGGAGCTGTTTTTT. Encoded protein: CASSLRDRETGELFF.

This clone was observed once. V usage is TRBV9 and J usage is TRBJ2-3; 7 bases align to TRBD2. CDR3 length: 15 residues. V trimming: 4 bases; J trimming: 2 bases; junction bases outside the gene matches: 7. The germline V gene encodes CDR1 SGDLS and CDR2 YYNGEE. In nucleotides, the CDR3 is TGTGCCAGCAGCATCGGACTAGTGTACACAGATACGCAGTATTTT. The encoded protein is CASSIGLVYTDTQYF. The full variable domain, in which reference TRBV9 and TRBJ2-3 provide the parts outside the CDR3, is DSGVTQTPKHLITATGQRVTLRCSPRSGDLSVYWYQQSLDQGLQFLIQYYNGEERAKGNILERFSAQQFPDLHSELNLSSLELGDSALYFCASSIGLVYTDTQYFGPGTRLTVL.

As to this clone: A much larger clone differs from this one at a single base, so this may be a read error. V is TRBV7-3 and J is TRBJ2-1; 7 nucleotides line up with TRBD2. The CDR3 runs 13 residues. The germline V gene has CDR1 SGHTA and CDR2 FQGTGA. The V and J ends lost 3 bases and 9 bases, in that order; junction bases with no gene match: 5. As DNA, the CDR3 is TGTGCCAGCAGCTTTGGGACTAATAGTGAGCAGTTCTTC. Protein sequence: CASSFGTNSEQFF.

The chain uses TRBV14 and TRBJ1-6; D gene unclear. V was pared by 2 bases and J by 10 bases, with 6 bases between. The CDR3 length is 12 residues. Germline CDR1 SGHDN, CDR2 FVKESK. The CDR3 DNA is TGTGCCAGCAGCCAACTTAGGTCACCCCTCCACTTT. This encodes CASSQLRSPLHF.

This chain joins TRBV28 and TRBJ1-4; no clear D gene. Between the trimmed V and J ends, which lost 6 bases and 0 bases, there was a span of 11 bases. Germline values: CDR1 MDHEN, CDR2 SYDVKM. This CDR3 comprises 15 residues. The CDR3 nucleotides read TGTGCCAGCAGGAAATACAGTGCAACTAATGAAAAACTGTTTTTT. Its translation is CASRKYSATNEKLFF.

This clone was found once. The chain employs TRBV5-8 and TRBJ1-3, with TRBD1 as a possible D gene (6 bases). The germline gives CDR1 SGHTS, CDR2 YDEGEE. This CDR3 has 17 residues. V was shortened by 4 bases and J by 2 bases, with 19 bases between the two germline ends. The CDR3 protein is CASSHFLDSAPGNTIYF. The CDR3 bases are TGTGCCAGCAGCCACTTTTTGGACAGCGCTCCTGGAAACACCATATATTTT.

This clone appeared a few times. The CDR3 is CASRATRGQGYGNEQFF. In DNA form, the CDR3 reads TGTGCCAGTAGAGCAACCAGGGGACAGGGGTATGGAAATGAGCAGTTCTTC. The chain carries TRBV19 and TRBJ2-1, with 10 bases aligning to TRBD1. Per the germline V gene, CDR1 is LNHDA and CDR2 is SQIVND (reference sequence). With 6 bases clipped from V and 7 bases from J, the junction kept 15 bases outside the gene matches. The CDR3 contains 17 residues.

The chain uses TRBV5-6 and TRBJ2-5; no definite D call. V lost 0 bases and J lost 2, with 5 bases in between. The germline gives CDR1 SGHDT, CDR2 YYEEEE. CDR3 length: 13 amino acids. The CDR3 DNA is TGTGCCAGCAGCTTGGGCCGGCAAGAGACCCAGTACTTC. Translated, it gives CASSLGRQETQYF.

The CDR3, as DNA: TGTGCCAGCAGTCGGGACAGGGAAGACACCGGGGAGCTGTTTTTT. As protein: CASSRDREDTGELFF. This rearrangement joins TRBV6-6 to TRBJ2-2; 9 bases fit TRBD1. The CDR3 spans 15 residues. Germline lookup yields CDR1 MNHNY and CDR2 SVGAGI (reference sequence). V was pared by 5 bases and J by 3 bases, with 4 bases of the junction left unmatched.

This clone was observed a few times. The chain uses TRBV6-6 and TRBJ2-5; possible D gene TRBD1, 5 bases. The CDR3 has 15 amino acids. V was trimmed by 2 bases and J by 2 bases, leaving 12 bases between them. Germline loops: CDR1 MNHNY, CDR2 SVGAGI (reference sequence). The CDR3 region has the DNA TGTGCCAGCAGTTACCGCAGAGCAGGGCAAGAGACCCAGTACTTC. Translation gives CASSYRRAGQETQYF.

The chain uses TRBV7-2 and TRBJ2-1, with TRBD2 matching 8 bases. The germline V gene encodes CDR1 SGHTA and CDR2 FQGNSA. The CDR3 runs 16 residues. The ends lost 5 bases at V and 3 bases at J; junction bases unmatched: 9. In nucleotides, the CDR3 is TGTGCCAGCAGCCCCCAGCGGGAGACCGTCTACAATGAGCAGTTCTTC. This encodes CASSPQRETVYNEQFF.

The rearrangement links TRBV6-1 to TRBJ1-1; 8 positions match TRBD1. CDR1 MNHNS and CDR2 SASEGT come from the germline V gene. The CDR3 covers 13 residues. With 6 bases clipped from V and 6 bases from J, the junction kept 6 bases outside the gene matches. DNA for the CDR3: TGTGCCAGCAGCGGACAGGGTTTAGCTGAAGCTTTCTTT. It is translated as CASSGQGLAEAFF.

The V call is TRBV9, the J call TRBJ2-2; 10 bases fit TRBD2. The length of the CDR3 is 16 residues. CDR1 and CDR2 (germline): SGDLS, YYNGEE. The trim removed 0 bases at V and 6 bases at J, leaving 5 bases unmatched. CDR3 coding DNA: TGTGCCAGCAGCGTAGTAGCGGGAGGAGGTCCCGGGGAGCTGTTTTTT. It yields the protein CASSVVAGGGPGELFF.

Details on this clone: A much larger clonotype is one base distant, so this may be a read error. The chain carries TRBV6-6 and TRBJ2-1; 12 nucleotides line up with TRBD1. CDR1 is MNHNY, CDR2 SVGAGI, per germline (reference sequence). The CDR3 totals 16 residues. The CDR3 nucleotides read TGTGCCAACAGTTACAACGTGGGACAGGGGGCTGATGAGCAGTTCTTC. It is translated as CANSYNVGQGADEQFF.

V gene TRBV19 combines with J gene TRBJ1-2; 8 bases line up with TRBD1. The V gene's germline CDR1 is LNHDA and CDR2 SQIVND (reference sequence). This CDR3 has 16 amino acids. Losses at the gene ends were 1 base for V and 4 bases for J; bases not matched to a gene: 8. The CDR3 nucleotides are TGTGCCAGTAGTATAGCCACCGGGACAGGTAGCTATGGCTACACCTTC. Translating it yields CASSIATGTGSYGYTF.

V gene TRBV5-1 combines with J gene TRBJ1-4; possible D gene TRBD1, 5 bases. Trimming took off 0 bases at V and 2 bases at J, with 8 bases between the two ends. This CDR3 has 15 residues. Germline CDR1 and CDR2: SGHRS and YFSETQ. The CDR3 coding sequence is TGCGCCAGCAGCTTGGGGCGGGGGACTAATGAAAAACTGTTTTTT. It yields the protein CASSLGRGTNEKLFF.

This clone was seen a handful of times. The V gene is TRBV5-1, the J gene TRBJ1-5; D call uncertain. Germline loops: CDR1 SGHRS, CDR2 YFSETQ. This CDR3 has 13 residues. V was clipped by 2 bases and J by 4 bases, with 7 bases between them. DNA for the CDR3: TGCGCCAGCAGCTTTGGGTGGAATCAGCCCCAGCATTTT. Translation gives CASSFGWNQPQHF.

This clone was seen only once. This chain joins TRBV18 and TRBJ2-1; D remains ambiguous. This CDR3 comprises 13 residues. Trimming took 3 bases from V and 7 from J, leaving 10 bases between them. CDR1 is KGHSH, CDR2 LQKENI, per germline. The CDR3 spells CASSPQAENEQFF. In nucleotides, the CDR3 is TGTGCCAGCTCACCGCAGGCAGAAAATGAGCAGTTCTTC.

The V call is TRBV29-1, the J call TRBJ1-1; 8 nucleotides match TRBD1. The trim removed 7 bases at V and 1 base at J, leaving 5 bases unmatched. Germline V gene lookup returns CDR1 SQVTM and CDR2 ANQGSEA. The CDR3 covers 13 residues. This CDR3 is CSARTGRNTEAFF. The CDR3 DNA reads as TGCAGCGCCAGGACAGGGCGGAACACTGAAGCTTTCTTT.